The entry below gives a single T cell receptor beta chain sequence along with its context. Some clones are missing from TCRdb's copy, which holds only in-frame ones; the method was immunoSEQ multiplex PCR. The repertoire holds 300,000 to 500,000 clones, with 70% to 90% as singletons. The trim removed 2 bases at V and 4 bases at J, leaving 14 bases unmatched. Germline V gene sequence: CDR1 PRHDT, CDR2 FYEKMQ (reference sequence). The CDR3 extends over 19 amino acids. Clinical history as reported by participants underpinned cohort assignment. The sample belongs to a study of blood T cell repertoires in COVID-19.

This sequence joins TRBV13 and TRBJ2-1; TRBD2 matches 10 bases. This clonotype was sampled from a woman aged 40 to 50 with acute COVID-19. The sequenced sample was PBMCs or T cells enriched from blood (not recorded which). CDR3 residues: CASSLFGASGGPNYNEQFF. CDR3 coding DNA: TGTGCCAGCAGCTTATTCGGTGCTAGCGGGGGCCCTAATTACAATGAGCAGTTCTTC. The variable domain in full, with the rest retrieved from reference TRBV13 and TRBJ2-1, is AAGVIQSPRHLIKEKRETATLKCYPIPRHDTVYWYQQGPGQDPQFLISFYEKMQSDKGSIPDRFSAQQFSDYHSELNMSSLELGDSALYFCASSLFGASGGPNYNEQFFGPGTRLTVL.